The 2 T cell receptor beta chains below all came from one sample that was sequenced in a study of spatial heterogeneity in lung cancer. Their antigen targets remain unknown. TCRdb re-analysed the 5' RACE reads in MiXCR, keeping a single row per CDR3 protein. The sample shows about 7,500 distinct CDR3 sequences, 10% to 15% of them seen only once. The time point was: sample taken at primary tumor resection. The study, taken as a whole, reports: One measure, the expanded intratumoral alpha and beta TCR count, tracked tumor mutation counts.

The source was lung tumor tissue, collected at surgery. Receptors originate from a male donor with early-stage non-small cell lung cancer.

Comment on this clonotype: A library made for alpha chains picked up this beta chain off target, so its size means little. The genes are TRBV4-3 and TRBJ1-4; D unclear. This CDR3 is built from 15 residues. CDR1 is LGHNA and CDR2 is YSLEER in the germline V gene. Deletions cut 0 bases from V and 8 bases from J, with 13 bases between. The CDR3 loop is CASSQDTWVEEKLFF. The CDR3 nucleotides are TGCGCCAGCAGCCAAGATACATGGGTGGAGGAAAAACTGTTTTTT.

There are many counts of this clonotype. The size of this beta chain means little, since it is a stray read in a library made for alpha chains. The chain uses TRBV18 and TRBJ2-6; TRBD1 aligns across 7 bases. This CDR3 spans 18 amino acids. V lost 3 bases to trimming and J lost 2 bases; unmatched junction nucleotides: 10. CDR1 and CDR2 from the germline V gene are KGHSH and LQKENI. CDR3 region: CASSPGTGVQAGANVLTF. In nucleotides, the CDR3 is TGTGCCAGCTCACCTGGCACAGGGGTACAGGCTGGGGCCAACGTCCTGACTTTC.